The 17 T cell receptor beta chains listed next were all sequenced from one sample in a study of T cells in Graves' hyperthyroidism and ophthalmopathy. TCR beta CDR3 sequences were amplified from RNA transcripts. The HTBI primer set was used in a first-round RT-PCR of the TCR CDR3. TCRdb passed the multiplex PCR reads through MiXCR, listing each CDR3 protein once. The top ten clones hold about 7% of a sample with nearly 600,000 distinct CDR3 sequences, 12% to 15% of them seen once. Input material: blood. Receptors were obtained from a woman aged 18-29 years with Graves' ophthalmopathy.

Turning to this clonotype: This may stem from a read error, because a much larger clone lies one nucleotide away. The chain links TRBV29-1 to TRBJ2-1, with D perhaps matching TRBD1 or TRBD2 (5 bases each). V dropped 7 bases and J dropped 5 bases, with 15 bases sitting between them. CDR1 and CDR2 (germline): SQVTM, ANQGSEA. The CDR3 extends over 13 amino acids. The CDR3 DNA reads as TGCAGCGACGGTTCGGGGCCCCACAATGAGCAGTTCTTC. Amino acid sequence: CSDGSGPHNEQFF.

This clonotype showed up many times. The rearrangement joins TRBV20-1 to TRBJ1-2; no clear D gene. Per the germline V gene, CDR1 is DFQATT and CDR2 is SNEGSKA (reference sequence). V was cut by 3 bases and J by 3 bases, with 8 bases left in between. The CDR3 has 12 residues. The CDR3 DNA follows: TGCAGTGCTAGGTTCACGTACTATGGCTACACCTTC. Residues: CSARFTYYGYTF.

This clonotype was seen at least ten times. CDR3: CASSSGMGPYSNQPQHF. In DNA form, the CDR3 reads TGTGCCAGCAGTTCCGGTATGGGACCGTATAGCAATCAGCCCCAGCATTTT. The chain joins TRBV28 to TRBJ1-5, with D perhaps TRBD1 (5 bases). Germline CDR1 reads MDHEN; CDR2 reads SYDVKM. This CDR3 comprises 17 residues. V gave up 4 bases and J gave up 0 bases, with 16 bases separating them.

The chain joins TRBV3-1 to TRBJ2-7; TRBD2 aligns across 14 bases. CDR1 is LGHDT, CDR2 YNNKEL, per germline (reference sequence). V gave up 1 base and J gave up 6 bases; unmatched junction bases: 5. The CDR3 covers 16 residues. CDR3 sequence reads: CASSQAGGTSGSEQYF. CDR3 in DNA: TGTGCCAGCAGCCAAGCCGGGGGGACTAGCGGGAGCGAGCAGTACTTC.

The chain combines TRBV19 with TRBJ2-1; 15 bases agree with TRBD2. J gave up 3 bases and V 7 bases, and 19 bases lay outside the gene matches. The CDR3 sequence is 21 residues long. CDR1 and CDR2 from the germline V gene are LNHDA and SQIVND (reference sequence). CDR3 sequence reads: CASIKGQAGLAGGPNYNEQFF. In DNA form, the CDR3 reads TGTGCCAGTATAAAAGGACAGGCTGGACTAGCGGGAGGGCCAAACTACAATGAGCAGTTCTTC.

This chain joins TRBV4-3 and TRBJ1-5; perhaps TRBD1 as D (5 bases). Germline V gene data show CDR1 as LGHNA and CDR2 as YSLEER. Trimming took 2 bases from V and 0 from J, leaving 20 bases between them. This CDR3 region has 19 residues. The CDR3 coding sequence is TGCGCCAGCAGCCAACCCCCTGTAGGCGACAGTTATAGCAATCAGCCCCAGCATTTT. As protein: CASSQPPVGDSYSNQPQHF.

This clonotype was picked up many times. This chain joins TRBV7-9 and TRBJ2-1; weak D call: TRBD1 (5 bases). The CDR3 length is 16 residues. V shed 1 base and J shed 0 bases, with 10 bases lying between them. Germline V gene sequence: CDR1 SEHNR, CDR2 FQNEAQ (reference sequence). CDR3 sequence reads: CASSLVGQASYNEQFF. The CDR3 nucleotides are TGTGCCAGCAGCTTAGTGGGGCAGGCCTCCTACAATGAGCAGTTCTTC.

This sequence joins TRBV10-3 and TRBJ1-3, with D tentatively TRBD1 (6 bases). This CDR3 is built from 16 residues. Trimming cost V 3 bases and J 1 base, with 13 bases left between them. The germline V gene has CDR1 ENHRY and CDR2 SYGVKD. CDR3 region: CAISDSAGESGNTIYF. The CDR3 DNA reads TGTGCCATCAGTGACTCGGCAGGGGAATCTGGAAACACCATATATTTT.

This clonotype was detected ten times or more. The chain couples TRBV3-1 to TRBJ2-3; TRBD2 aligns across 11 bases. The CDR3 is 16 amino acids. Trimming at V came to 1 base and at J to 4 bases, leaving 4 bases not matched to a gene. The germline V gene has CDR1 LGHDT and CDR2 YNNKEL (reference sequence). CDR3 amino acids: CASSQVLAGGADTQYF. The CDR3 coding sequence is TGTGCCAGCAGCCAAGTTCTAGCGGGAGGTGCAGATACGCAGTATTTT.

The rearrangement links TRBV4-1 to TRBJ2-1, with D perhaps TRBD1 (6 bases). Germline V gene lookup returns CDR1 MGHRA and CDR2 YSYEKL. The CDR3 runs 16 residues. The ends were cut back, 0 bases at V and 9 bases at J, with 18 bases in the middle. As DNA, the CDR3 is TGCGCCAGCAGCCAAGAGGTGGCAGGGGCTTTTAGTGAGCAGTTCTTC. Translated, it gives CASSQEVAGAFSEQFF.

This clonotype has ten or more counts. CDR3 nucleotide sequence: TGTGCCAGCAGTCTTGCCAGGTCCAACTATGGCTACACCTTC. It translates to CASSLARSNYGYTF. The chain links TRBV28 to TRBJ1-2; D not certain. Trimming pared 5 bases from V and 2 bases from J, leaving 12 bases between. The germline V gene has CDR1 MDHEN and CDR2 SYDVKM. The CDR3 spans 14 residues.

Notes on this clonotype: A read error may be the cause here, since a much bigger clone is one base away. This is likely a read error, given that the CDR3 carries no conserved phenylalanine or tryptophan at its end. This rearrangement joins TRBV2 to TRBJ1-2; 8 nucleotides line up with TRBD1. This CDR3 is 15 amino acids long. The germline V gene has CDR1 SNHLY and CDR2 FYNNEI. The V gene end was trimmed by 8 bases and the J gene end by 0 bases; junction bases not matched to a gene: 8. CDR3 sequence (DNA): TGTGCCAGCCGGCCGACAGGGGAGGCTAACTATGGCTACACCTCC. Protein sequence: CASRPTGEANYGYTS.

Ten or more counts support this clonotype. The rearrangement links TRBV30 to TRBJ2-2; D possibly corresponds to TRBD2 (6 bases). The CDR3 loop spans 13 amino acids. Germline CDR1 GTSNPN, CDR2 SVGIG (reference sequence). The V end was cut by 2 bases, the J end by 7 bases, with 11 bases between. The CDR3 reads CAWSLRRVGELFF. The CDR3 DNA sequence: TGTGCCTGGAGTCTCAGGAGGGTCGGGGAGCTGTTTTTT.

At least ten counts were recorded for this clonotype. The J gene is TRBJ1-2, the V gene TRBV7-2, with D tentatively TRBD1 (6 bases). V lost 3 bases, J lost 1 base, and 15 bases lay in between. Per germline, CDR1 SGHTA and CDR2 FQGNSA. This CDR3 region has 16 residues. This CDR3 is CASSFLARGHNYGYTF. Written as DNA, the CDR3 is TGTGCCAGCAGCTTTTTGGCGAGGGGACATAACTATGGCTACACCTTC.

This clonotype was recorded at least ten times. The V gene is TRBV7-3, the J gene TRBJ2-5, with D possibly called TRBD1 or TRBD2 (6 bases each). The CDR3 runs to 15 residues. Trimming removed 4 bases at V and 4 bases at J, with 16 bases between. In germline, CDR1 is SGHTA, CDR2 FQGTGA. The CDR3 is CASSSRGGIGETQYF. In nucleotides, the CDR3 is TGTGCCAGCAGCTCGCGAGGGGGGATTGGAGAGACCCAGTACTTC.

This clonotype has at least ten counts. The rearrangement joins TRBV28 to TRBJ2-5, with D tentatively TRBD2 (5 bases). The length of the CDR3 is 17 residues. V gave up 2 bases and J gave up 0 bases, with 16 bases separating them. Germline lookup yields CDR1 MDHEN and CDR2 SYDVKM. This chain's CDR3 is CASSLILAGPNQETQYF. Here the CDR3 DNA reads TGTGCCAGCAGTTTAATCCTAGCTGGGCCCAACCAAGAGACCCAGTACTTC.

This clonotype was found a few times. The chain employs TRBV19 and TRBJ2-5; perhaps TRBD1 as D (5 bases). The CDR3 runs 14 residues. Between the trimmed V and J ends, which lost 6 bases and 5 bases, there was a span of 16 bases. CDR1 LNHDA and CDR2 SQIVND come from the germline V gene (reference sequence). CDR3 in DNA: TGTGCCAGTAGCATCGGCCAGGGCAGGGAGACCCAGTACTTC. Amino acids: CASSIGQGRETQYF.